One sample yielded the 30 T cell receptor beta chains listed below, sequenced in a study of cytomegalovirus exposure and HLA in healthy donors. With 60 Vbeta and 13 Jbeta primers, the PCR was carried out. Clones were sequenced by immunoSEQ multiplex PCR, and TCRdb holds only the in-frame ones, with some missing. The sample records approximately 110,000 clones, 78% being singletons. The sample consisted of PBMCs. The receptors originated from a man aged 30-40 years in good health and CMV-seronegative.

The rearrangement links TRBV6-1 to TRBJ2-3; D possibly corresponds to TRBD1 (7 bases). CDR1 MNHNS and CDR2 SASEGT come from the germline V gene. This CDR3 comprises 17 residues. Trimming took 3 bases from V and 2 from J, leaving 18 bases between them. For the CDR3, the DNA is TGTGCCAGCAGTGACAATGTGGGGGGACAGAACACAGATACGCAGTATTTT. It specifies CASSDNVGGQNTDTQYF.

This chain joins TRBV15 and TRBJ2-7; D is unclear. The V gene lost 0 bases and the J gene lost 3 bases, with 6 bases spanning the gap. Germline V CDR1 and CDR2: LNHNV, YYDKDF (reference sequence). The CDR3 length is 13 residues. The CDR3, as DNA: TGTGCCACCAGCAGAGAGACTGGCTACGAGCAGTACTTC. Its translation is CATSRETGYEQYF.

This chain uses TRBV7-9 with TRBJ1-1, with a possible D match to TRBD1 (5 bases). Germline CDR1 is SEHNR and CDR2 is FQNEAQ (reference sequence). V was cut by 4 bases and J by 2 bases, with 11 bases left in between. CDR3 length: 14 amino acids. CDR3 loop: CASSSRGKNTEAFF. CDR3 sequence (DNA): TGTGCCAGCAGCTCGCGGGGGAAAAACACTGAAGCTTTCTTT.

In this sample, this clone turned up once. Here the CDR3 reads CAARQGMNTEAFF. In DNA form, the CDR3 reads TGTGCCGCCCGACAGGGCATGAACACTGAAGCTTTCTTT. This chain links TRBV19 with TRBJ1-1; 7 positions match TRBD1. Trimming took 11 bases from V and 0 from J; bases not matched to a gene: 6. The CDR3 spans 13 residues. Germline V gives CDR1 LNHDA, CDR2 SQIVND (reference sequence).

This clone was seen only once. The chain employs TRBV2 and TRBJ2-7; D ambiguous. The V gene lost 5 bases and the J gene lost 6 bases, with 8 bases spanning the gap. Germline V gives CDR1 SNHLY, CDR2 FYNNEI. The CDR3 runs 11 residues. DNA of the CDR3: TGTGCCAGCAGTCAGGAACTCGAGCAGTACTTC. Amino acids: CASSQELEQYF.

The chain uses TRBV19 and TRBJ2-1, with 8 bases matching TRBD1. The V segment lost 6 bases and the J segment 4 bases; nucleotides outside the gene matches: 8. This CDR3 region has 15 residues. In germline, CDR1 is LNHDA, CDR2 SQIVND (reference sequence). The CDR3 spells CASRPRTGSYNEQFF. DNA of the CDR3: TGTGCCAGTAGACCCCGGACAGGGTCTTACAATGAGCAGTTCTTC.

A few counts support this clone. This rearrangement joins TRBV7-9 to TRBJ2-2; D ambiguous. The CDR3 is 13 amino acids. Germline CDR1 is SEHNR and CDR2 is FQNEAQ (reference sequence). Trimming removed 5 bases from V and 4 bases from J, with 8 bases in between. As DNA, the CDR3 is TGTGCCAGCAGCGCCCGGAGCACCGGGGAGCTGTTTTTT. It codes for CASSARSTGELFF.

This chain joins TRBV7-9 and TRBJ2-7; TRBD1 matches at 8 bases. Germline CDR1 SEHNR, CDR2 FQNEAQ (reference sequence). This CDR3 has 16 amino acids. J lost 4 bases, V lost 4 bases, and 12 bases had no gene match. The CDR3 coding sequence is TGTGCCAGCAGCTCTATTCGGGACAGGAAACCGTACGAGCAGTACTTC. Encoded protein: CASSSIRDRKPYEQYF.

This chain connects TRBV5-4 to TRBJ1-1; possible D gene TRBD1, 5 bases. There are 15 residues in the CDR3. Trimming shortened V by 4 bases and J by 1 base, and 14 bases separated the two germline ends. In germline, CDR1 is SGHNT, CDR2 YYREEE (reference sequence). The CDR3: CASSAAGRQNTEAFF. In nucleotides, the CDR3 is TGTGCCAGCAGCGCGGCGGGACGGCAGAACACTGAAGCTTTCTTT.

This sequence joins TRBV10-2 and TRBJ2-1; 11 positions match TRBD2. Per the germline V gene, CDR1 is WSHSY and CDR2 is SAAADI. The CDR3 extends over 15 amino acids. Trimming took 10 bases from V and 10 from J; bases not matched to a gene: 15. The CDR3 nucleotides read TGCGCCACGAGATTACTAGCGGGAGTGTTCGACGAGCAGTTCTTC. Protein: CATRLLAGVFDEQFF.

This clone occurred once. The V gene is TRBV6-1, the J gene TRBJ2-7; 8 bases are shared with TRBD1. Germline lookup yields CDR1 MNHNS and CDR2 SASEGT. This CDR3 spans 13 amino acids. V lost 3 bases to trimming and J lost 5 bases; unmatched junction nucleotides: 3. As DNA, the CDR3 is TGTGCCAGCAGTGACCGGACAGGGAACGAGCAGTACTTC. This encodes CASSDRTGNEQYF.

This clone appeared a few times. The V gene is TRBV7-2, the J gene TRBJ2-5, with TRBD2 as a possible D gene (6 bases). Trimming stripped 1 base from V and 11 bases from J, with 17 bases between. Germline V CDR1 and CDR2: SGHTA, FQGNSA. The CDR3 has 14 residues. For the CDR3, the DNA is TGTGCCAGCAGCTTAGGACAAGCTCCGGGGAGGCAGTACTTC. Its protein product is CASSLGQAPGRQYF.

The chain employs TRBV5-1 and TRBJ2-4; 14 positions agree with TRBD2. Germline CDR1 reads SGHRS; CDR2 reads YFSETQ. The length of the CDR3 is 18 residues. With V trimmed by 4 bases and J by 1 base, 7 bases remained unmatched. The CDR3 is CASSGGLAGVVAKNIQYF. CDR3 nucleotides: TGCGCCAGCAGCGGGGGACTAGCGGGAGTCGTGGCCAAAAACATTCAGTACTTC. Full variable domain (outside the CDR3, taken from reference TRBV5-1 and TRBJ2-4): KAGVTQTPRYLIKTRGQQVTLSCSPISGHRSVSWYQQTPGQGLQFLFEYFSETQRNKGNFPGRFSGRQFSNSRSEMNVSTLELGDSALYLCASSGGLAGVVAKNIQYFGAGTRLSVL.

V and J are TRBV27 and TRBJ2-7, with 8 bases aligning to TRBD1. From germline, CDR1 is MNHEY and CDR2 SMNVEV (reference sequence). The CDR3 is made up of 15 amino acids. Germline trimming cut 3 bases from V and 2 bases from J; bases unmatched to any gene: 6. CDR3 nucleotides: TGTGCCAGCAGTTTCGTGGACAGGGCCCCCTACGAGCAGTACTTC. As protein: CASSFVDRAPYEQYF.

J is TRBJ1-6 and V is TRBV7-9, with 8 bases fitting TRBD1. With V trimmed by 5 bases and J by 2 bases, 8 bases remained unmatched. CDR1 and CDR2 from the germline V gene are SEHNR and FQNEAQ (reference sequence). This CDR3 contains 17 residues. CDR3 bases: TGTGCCAGCAGCCCGATGACAGGGGCCGCCTATAATTCACCCCTCCACTTT. It is translated as CASSPMTGAAYNSPLHF.

The V gene is TRBV10-3, the J gene TRBJ2-2; 9 bases are a match to TRBD1. CDR1 and CDR2 (germline): ENHRY, SYGVKD. Losses at the gene ends were 10 bases for V and 6 bases for J; bases not matched to a gene: 12. The CDR3 length is 15 residues. CDR3 bases: TGTGCCAGCGGGAACAGGGGGCAGGGGCCCGGGGAGCTGTTTTTT. Translating gives CASGNRGQGPGELFF.

This clone was counted a single time. The chain combines TRBV5-1 with TRBJ1-2; 9 bases match TRBD1. The V gene end was trimmed by 0 bases and the J gene end by 5 bases; junction bases not matched to a gene: 5. Germline V gene lookup returns CDR1 SGHRS and CDR2 YFSETQ. The CDR3 sequence is 15 residues long. CDR3 amino acids: CASSLVGQGYYGYTF. DNA of the CDR3: TGCGCCAGCAGCTTGGTGGGACAGGGATATTATGGCTACACCTTC.

The rearrangement links TRBV19 to TRBJ1-3; 8 bases fit TRBD1. V was clipped by 5 bases and J by 2 bases; unmatched bases: 8. Germline assignment: CDR1 LNHDA and CDR2 SQIVND (reference sequence). The CDR3 covers 16 residues. The CDR3 DNA sequence: TGTGCCAGTAGTGCACTACCGGGACAGGCTGGAAACACCATATATTTT. As protein: CASSALPGQAGNTIYF.

This chain connects TRBV15 to TRBJ1-4; D might be TRBD1 (6 bases). Between the trimmed V and J ends, which lost 0 bases and 7 bases, there was a span of 12 bases. Germline V gene data show CDR1 as LNHNV and CDR2 as YYDKDF (reference sequence). The CDR3 runs 15 residues. The CDR3 loop is CATSREAGESEKLFF. CDR3 in DNA: TGTGCCACCAGCAGAGAGGCAGGGGAGAGTGAAAAACTGTTTTTT.

The V gene is TRBV7-2, the J gene TRBJ1-1; no reliable D call. The V end lost 2 bases, the J end lost 8 bases, and 12 bases lay between the germline ends. Germline CDR1 is SGHTA and CDR2 is FQGNSA. This CDR3 is built from 13 residues. The CDR3 region has the DNA TGTGCCAGCAGCTTACCCCTGGGCGGGGAAGCTTTCTTT. Residues: CASSLPLGGEAFF. The whole variable domain, remainder taken from reference TRBV7-2 and TRBJ1-1, is GAGVSQSPSNKVTEKGKDVELRCDPISGHTALYWYRQSLGQGLEFLIYFQGNSAPDKSGLPSDRFSAERTGGSVSTLTIQRTQQEDSAVYLCASSLPLGGEAFFGQGTRLTVV.

This chain connects TRBV29-1 to TRBJ2-7; TRBD1 agrees at 8 bases. From germline, CDR1 is SQVTM and CDR2 ANQGSEA. The CDR3 is 13 residues long. Germline trimming cut 6 bases from V and 1 base from J; bases unmatched to any gene: 5. CDR3 DNA: TGCAGCGTAGGGGACAGGAGATCCTACGAGCAGTACTTC. Protein sequence: CSVGDRRSYEQYF.

This clone was picked up a small number of times. V gene TRBV2 combines with J gene TRBJ1-1; maybe TRBD1 (6 bases). CDR1 SNHLY and CDR2 FYNNEI come from the germline V gene. There are 13 residues in the CDR3. The V and J ends lost 6 bases and 3 bases respectively, with 11 bases between them. The chain's CDR3 is CASSGTGYTEAFF. The CDR3 coding sequence is TGTGCCAGCAGCGGCACAGGGTACACTGAAGCTTTCTTT.

The chain has TRBV6-4 and TRBJ1-1; maybe TRBD1 (6 bases). The CDR3 has 14 residues. V lost 5 bases and J 5 bases, leaving 15 bases between the germline ends. Germline lookup yields CDR1 MRHNA and CDR2 SNTAGT. The CDR3 here is CASSFRGYWTEAFF. In DNA, the CDR3 is TGTGCCAGCAGTTTTAGGGGGTACTGGACTGAAGCTTTCTTT.

The V call is TRBV13, the J call TRBJ2-3; 11 bases map to TRBD2. CDR1 and CDR2 (germline): PRHDT, FYEKMQ (reference sequence). V shed 5 bases, J shed 1 base, and the junction held 5 bases outside the gene matches. The CDR3 consists of 16 residues. CDR3 sequence: CASSPQLAGGTDTQYF. CDR3 nucleotide sequence: TGTGCCAGCAGCCCCCAACTAGCGGGGGGCACAGATACGCAGTATTTT.

The chain couples TRBV18 to TRBJ1-5; possible D gene TRBD1, 5 bases. The V gene's germline CDR1 is KGHSH and CDR2 LQKENI. The V end was cut by 4 bases, the J end by 4 bases, with 14 bases between. The CDR3 extends over 15 amino acids. The CDR3 region is CASSLGRGRNQPQHF. The CDR3 nucleotides read TGTGCCAGCTCACTCGGACGGGGGAGGAATCAGCCCCAGCATTTT.

The V and J genes are TRBV5-1 and TRBJ1-5, with 8 bases lining up with TRBD1. CDR3 length: 15 residues. J lost 5 bases, V lost 0 bases, and 4 bases had no gene match. Germline V gene lookup returns CDR1 SGHRS and CDR2 YFSETQ. Here the CDR3 reads CASSLGGTGDQPQHF. The CDR3 DNA reads TGCGCCAGCAGCTTGGGTGGGACAGGAGATCAGCCCCAGCATTTT.

This sequence joins TRBV4-1 and TRBJ1-2; D is perhaps TRBD1 (5 bases). Trimming removed 2 bases at V and 8 bases at J, with 15 bases between. The CDR3 sequence is 14 residues long. CDR1 is MGHRA, CDR2 YSYEKL, per germline. The DNA of the CDR3 is TGCGCCAGCAGCCAACTGATGGGGCAGGTCGGCTACACCTTC. Amino acid sequence: CASSQLMGQVGYTF.

The gene calls are TRBV19 and TRBJ1-1; 10 nucleotides line up with TRBD1. This CDR3 contains 15 residues. Germline values: CDR1 LNHDA, CDR2 SQIVND (reference sequence). Losses at the gene ends were 9 bases for V and 1 base for J; bases not matched to a gene: 8. CDR3 DNA sequence: TGTGCCAGCCGGACAGGGGGTCCCTCGAACACTGAAGCTTTCTTT. Translation gives CASRTGGPSNTEAFF.

Comments on this clone: At one end, the junction sequence differs from germline, possibly due to a read error. V is TRBV28 and J is TRBJ2-2; 12 positions match TRBD2. Germline V gene lookup returns CDR1 MDHEN and CDR2 SYDVKM. There are 18 residues in the CDR3. CDR3 nucleotide sequence: TGTGCCGGCAGTTTCAGACCGACCGGGACTAGCGGGACCGGGGAGCTGTTTTTT. It specifies CAGSFRPTGTSGTGELFF.

The rearrangement joins TRBV9 to TRBJ2-7; D possibly corresponds to TRBD2 (7 bases). CDR1 and CDR2 from the germline V gene are SGDLS and YYNGEE. The CDR3 has 16 residues. V was cut by 4 bases and J by 5 bases, with 22 bases left in between. CDR3 nucleotide sequence: TGTGCCAGCAGCCCCCGGGTAGGGGGGGGCTTAAACGAGCAGTACTTC. It is translated as CASSPRVGGGLNEQYF.